This T cell receptor beta chain was captured in a study of control samples from healthy donors and cancer patients. Germline CDR1 and CDR2: LNHDA and SQIVND (reference sequence). The CDR3 consists of 16 residues. V was shortened by 5 bases and J by 0 bases, with 16 bases between the two germline ends. The assay was immunoSEQ multiplex PCR, and TCRdb's table has in-frame clones only and misses some. The profile shows some 100,000 clones, about 89% of them singletons. The sequenced sample was blood. The V call is TRBV19, the J call TRBJ1-2; D gene unclear. The source is a man aged 25 to 45 in good health. This CDR3 is CASSVSRRIANYGYTF. CDR3 DNA: TGTGCCAGTAGTGTCTCTCGACGGATAGCTAACTATGGCTACACCTTC.